This T cell receptor (beta chain) originates from a study of T-cell memory formation after mild COVID-19 (dated by TCRdb to the early 2020s). Context from the whole study: Most TCR sequence clusters were specific to one of the two donors. Two young, previously healthy adult volunteers, one female and one male, were included in the cohort. In two donors, T-cell clones that expanded and contracted after mild COVID-19 were followed by sequencing TCRalpha and TCRbeta repertoires longitudinally. The paper as a whole reports these results and caveats: The study covered only two mild cases, and larger cohorts including severe cases with pre-infection samples were considered necessary. Some responding clones were found in pre-infection memory, which suggests that pre-existing cross-reactive memory T cells took part in the SARS-CoV-2 response. From day 15 to 85, contracting clones showed balanced CD4/CD8 phenotypes, whereas a second wave of clones that expanded from day 15 to 37 leaned towards CD4+. The second-wave clones that peaked on day 37 were not confirmed to be SARS-CoV-2 specific. Contracting CD4+ clones appeared mostly in the CM and EM memory subsets, whereas CD8+ clones were enriched in EMRA.

Ficoll-Paque density gradient centrifugation was the method used to isolate PBMCs. On this clonotype itself: Its recognized antigen is unknown. No base quality values were provided; no much bigger clone lies one nucleotide off.

The germline V gene (reference sequence) specifies DFQATT as CDR1 and SNEGSKA as CDR2. Spanning cysteine to phenylalanine, the CDR3 consists of 12 amino acids. Solely the CDR3 DNA is kept, with 36 bases framed from the first base. Trimming takes 3 bases from V and 4 bases from J, and the germline ends sit 10 bases apart. Data came from an Illumina NovaSeq 6000. TCRalpha and TCRbeta cDNA libraries were constructed by 5'RACE with constant-segment primers, with sample barcodes and unique molecular identifiers being introduced. RNA was extracted from every sample with Trizol reagent. Amplification of the libraries took two PCR steps, and the second step added a second sample barcode plus Illumina TruSeq adapters. Sequencing of libraries was performed on an Illumina NovaSeq with 2 x 150 bp paired-end reads. In the paper's pipeline: The reads were demultiplexed and collapsed into UMI-guided consensus sequences using migec v1.2.7. Using mixcr v2.1.11, the UMI consensuses were aligned to TRA and TRB V and J templates and assembled into clonotypes. A clonotype was counted as expanded or contracted only when both edgeR and NoisET called the clonotype significant, with the noise models trained on biological replicates. For edgeR calls, a false discovery rate-adjusted p below 0.01 and a log2 fold-change threshold of 1 were applied. As an exploratory analysis of dynamics, PCA with hierarchical clustering was applied to max-normalized trajectories of the 1000 most abundant clonotypes. Each responding clone was given a CD4 or CD8 phenotype based on the CD4+ and CD8+ repertoires, which had been sequenced separately. TCRdb ran its own pipeline on the public reads, namely fastp trimming at Q25 and MiXCR clone calling, and kept in-frame beta chains. Duplicate CDR3 protein sequences are folded into a single record with the most common DNA and genes. These V and J calls originate from TCRdb's pipeline instead of the authors' own analysis. In this sample the table shows a few hundred thousand distinct CDR3 sequences, 10% of which occur a single time. In total, the top ten clones hold around 3.3% of the sample.

Sequencing was done on a sample of PBMCs or a T cell subset sorted from them (not recorded which). The sequence was collected from a man aged 18 to 30 who had mild COVID-19 (a few samples of this study predate the infection). The sample titles of this study are shuffled in the database, so cell type and time point are left out; the donor was told from shared clones. The chain uses TRBV20-1 and TRBJ2-7, with TRBD1 as a weak D call on 5 bases. The DNA reads as follows: TGCAGTGCTAGGCCGGACACATACGAGCAGTACTTC. Its protein reads: CSARPDTYEQYF.